This T cell receptor (beta chain) was sequenced during a study of control samples from healthy donors and cancer patients. The germline V gene has CDR1 SEHNR and CDR2 FQNEAQ (reference sequence). The CDR3 totals 13 residues. Trimming pared 8 bases from V and 9 bases from J, leaving 14 bases between. The data were produced by immunoSEQ multiplex PCR, yet TCRdb's version contains in-frame clones alone and is incomplete. The sample holds about 140,000 clones, 70% to 90% seen once. This clone was detected only a few times. This chain connects TRBV7-9 to TRBJ1-6, with a weak D call TRBD1 (5 bases). The TCR was taken from a man aged 18 to 30 in good health. The sequenced material came from blood. CDR3 sequence reads: CASRGPESSPLHF. The CDR3, as DNA: TGTGCCAGCCGGGGACCCGAGAGTTCACCCCTCCACTTT.